A selection of T cell receptor beta chains follows, all from one sample in a study of CXCR3-negative and CXCR3-positive naive CD8 T cells. No DNA is given; TCRdb re-called the 5' RACE reads and lists each CDR3 protein once. Here the sample table reports about 28,000 distinct CDR3 sequences. Sequencing was done on a sample of memory CD8+ T cells from blood. Every receptor here comes from a human donor in good health. Some clones in this sample may be carry-over from other donors' samples. The CDR3 runs from the conserved cysteine through the conserved F or W. The order of the fields is J gene, V gene, clone size, CDR3 protein. Not all rows give a size; the values are once, few, many and, for expanded clones, a class.

>TRBJ2-7|TRBV29-1|.
CSVDGDREPYEQYF
>TRBJ2-1|TRBV5-4|.
CASSLGTGQFF
>TRBJ2-7|TRBV29-1|medium-sized
CSARRGTYEQYF
>TRBJ2-7|TRBV5-1|.
CASTRGDSSYEQYF
>TRBJ2-6|TRBV6-2/TRBV6-3|.
CASSTANMGEAGANVLTF
>TRBJ1-1|TRBV9|.
CASSETGAMNTEAFF
>TRBJ2-7|TRBV2|.
CASRGDRDAVYF
>TRBJ1-3|TRBV9|.
CASSVEGLGNTIYF
>TRBJ2-7|TRBV29-1|.
CSTRDRSSGYEQYF
>TRBJ2-6|TRBV7-6|.
CASSLRRSGANVLTF
>TRBJ2-1|TRBV4-3|.
CASSQEWSSGATEQFF
>TRBJ2-3|TRBV18|.
CASSLSSGRGIGTDTQYF
>TRBJ2-7|TRBV6-5|.
CASSYMVGNYEQYF
>TRBJ2-7|TRBV4-3|.
CASSQALAGAHYEQYF
>TRBJ2-7|TRBV16|.
CASSQTDRQYEQYF
>TRBJ1-2|TRBV28|.
CASTRSGFRGYTF
>TRBJ2-1|TRBV6-4|.
CASSMTESDDNEQFF
>TRBJ2-2|TRBV6-4|.
CASSDSAGATGELFF
>TRBJ2-1|TRBV24-1|.
CATSERWTGSEQFF
>TRBJ2-5|TRBV28|.
CASTLWGLQETQYF
>TRBJ2-7|TRBV5-5|.
CASSFLRDSSYEQYF
>TRBJ1-2|TRBV7-2|.
CASSLAVGSYGYTF
>TRBJ2-1|TRBV12-3/TRBV12-4|.
CASSFAGTSYNEQFF
>TRBJ2-7|TRBV28|.
CASTEAQGTSYEQYF
>TRBJ2-1|TRBV6-2/TRBV6-3|.
CASSYLQGSYNEQFF
>TRBJ1-2|TRBV4-3|.
CASSQDRGVGGRGYTF
>TRBJ2-5|TRBV4-2|.
CASSQGAEGAEGETQYF
>TRBJ1-4|TRBV4-2|.
CASSQDRGTGGEKLFF
>TRBJ2-1|TRBV7-9|.
CAIHPLGTSGSTGYNEQFF
>TRBJ2-3|TRBV5-1|.
CASSRQLAGGGTDTQYF
>TRBJ1-5|TRBV25-1|.
CATGQGEQPQHF
>TRBJ2-5|TRBV13|.
CASSLASSGEETQYF
>TRBJ2-6|TRBV9|.
CASSSPGSESSGANVLTF
>TRBJ2-7|TRBV27|.
CASSSRRGQLTYEQYF
>TRBJ1-1|TRBV2|.
CAIPRDSSNTEAFF
>TRBJ1-2|TRBV6-6|.
CASSYSRGGEYGYTF
>TRBJ1-1|TRBV5-1|.
CASRPLPMNTEAFF
>TRBJ1-2|TRBV5-1|.
CASSLASPGFYGYTF
>TRBJ2-2|TRBV4-2|.
CASSQELAGGSGELFF
>TRBJ2-2|TRBV14|.
CASSQGGGATGELFF
>TRBJ1-2|TRBV12-3/TRBV12-4|.
CASSLETSYGYTF
>TRBJ2-7|TRBV28|.
CASSSGQEAYEQYF
>TRBJ1-1|TRBV20-1|.
CRATTGRDTEAFF
>TRBJ1-2|TRBV4-2|.
CASSQDWGNYGYTF